The entry below gives a single TCR beta chain sequence along with its context. The antigen remains unidentified. 200 to 250 ng DNA, 25,000 to 30,000 T cell genomes, went into each sorted-subset replicate PCR. Produced via immunoSEQ multiplex PCR; TCRdb's table is partial and in-frame only. The sample carries around 1.4 million clones, 98% recorded once. The data stem from a study of shared clonotypes between healthy human individuals. Study outcomes and limitations: Compared with memory subsets, naive subsets generally had larger estimated richness. Shared clonotypes across all four donors exceeded non-shared ones in generation probability. In having few donors, the study represented limited genetic and exposure-history diversity.

Looked up from germline, CDR1 is MDHEN and CDR2 is SYDVKM. The germline V and J ends were trimmed by 5 bases and 4 bases, with 24 bases remaining between them. The CDR3 loop spans 17 amino acids. Sequences were obtained from naive CD4+ T cells sorted from blood. The subset is: CD45RA+ positively selected. The V call is TRBV28, the J call TRBJ2-7; possible D gene TRBD1, 6 bases. This sequence originates from a young man in good health. DNA for the CDR3: TGTGCCAGCAGTCCACCCCCCCAGGGGCTGGCCTCGTACGAGCAGTACTTC. Its translation: CASSPPPQGLASYEQYF.